One sample yielded the 24 T cell receptor beta chains listed below, sequenced in a study of radiation and T cells in renal cell carcinoma (dated by TCRdb to 2019 to 2021). This specimen's time point label, interpreted: blood 2 weeks post-SBRT. Reading the label with the study, this specimen's treatment or condition is: 15 Gy SBRT to primary tumor, nephrectomy 4 weeks later. The method behind the library was the immunoSEQ multiplex PCR assay. TCRdb's version of the immuneACCESS table is confined to in-frame rearrangements and falls short of the full clone set. An unresolved V gene accounts for under half of the shortfall where checked; the remainder is of unknown origin. Within this sample are tens of thousands of clones, with 70% to 90% of them counted one time only. The ten largest account for 22% of the sample. Material: blood, obtained from a patient whose treatment included radiotherapy and nephrectomy. The receptors derive from a woman aged 45-60 years with renal cell carcinoma.

This chain uses TRBV2 with TRBJ1-4; D unclear. CDR1 is SNHLY, CDR2 FYNNEI, per germline. The CDR3 sequence is 14 residues long. The V end lost 7 bases, the J end lost 3 bases, and 12 bases lay between the germline ends. The CDR3, as DNA: TGTGCCAGCACCCTCGTAACATCTAATGAAAAACTGTTTTTT. It is translated as CASTLVTSNEKLFF. Combining the CDR3 with reference TRBV2 and TRBJ1-4 gives the whole variable domain EPEVTQTPSHQVTQMGQEVILRCVPISNHLYFYWYRQILGQKVEFLVSFYNNEISEKSEIFDDQFSVERPDGSNFTLKIRSTKLEDSAMYFCASTLVTSNEKLFFGSGTQLSVL.

This sequence joins TRBV5-8 and TRBJ2-7; 9 nucleotides match TRBD1. Germline V CDR1 and CDR2: SGHTS, YDEGEE. J gave up 5 bases and V 1 base, and 1 base lay outside the gene matches. The CDR3 is 13 amino acids. In DNA form, the CDR3 reads TGTGCCAGCAGCTTGTACAGGGGGCACGAGCAGTACTTC. Translation: CASSLYRGHEQYF.

This clone has just a few counts. J is TRBJ2-3 and V is TRBV15; perhaps D is TRBD1 or TRBD2 (5 bases each). Per the germline V gene, CDR1 is LNHNV and CDR2 is YYDKDF (reference sequence). V gave up 8 bases and J gave up 4 bases, with 16 bases separating them. CDR3 length: 14 residues. The CDR3, as DNA: TGTGCCACCGGGGAGAGATGGGGCTCAGATACGCAGTATTTT. This encodes CATGERWGSDTQYF.

The V call is TRBV6-5, the J call TRBJ1-2; D might be TRBD1 (6 bases). CDR1 is MNHEY, CDR2 SVGAGI, per germline. The length of the CDR3 is 13 residues. The germline V and J ends were trimmed by 6 bases and 4 bases, with 12 bases remaining between them. For the CDR3, the DNA is TGTGCCAGCAGAGAACAGGGAATCTATGGCTACACCTTC. It is translated as CASREQGIYGYTF.

The chain is built from TRBV27 and TRBJ2-5, with 7 bases fitting TRBD1. V was pared by 5 bases and J by 5 bases, with 8 bases of the junction left unmatched. The CDR3 contains 14 residues. Per germline, CDR1 MNHEY and CDR2 SMNVEV (reference sequence). CDR3 residues: CASSATGYGETQYF. The CDR3 coding sequence is TGTGCCAGCAGTGCGACAGGGTACGGGGAGACCCAGTACTTC.

This clone was seen a single time. The chain recombines TRBV7-8 with TRBJ2-3, with D perhaps matching TRBD1 (6 bases). The CDR3 contains 14 residues. Deletions cut 4 bases from V and 8 bases from J, with 16 bases between. CDR1 and CDR2 (germline): SGHVS, FQNEAQ. The CDR3 DNA sequence: TGTGCCAGCAGCTCCTTAGGGGGAGTGGGTACGCAGTATTTT. Translated, it gives CASSSLGGVGTQYF.

This chain uses TRBV5-1 with TRBJ1-4; D is possibly TRBD1 (5 bases). V lost 0 bases to trimming and J lost 3 bases, with 12 bases between them. This CDR3 is built from 16 residues. The germline V gene encodes CDR1 SGHRS and CDR2 YFSETQ. The CDR3 region is CASSLVFGGSNEKLFF. The CDR3 DNA reads as TGCGCCAGCAGCTTGGTATTCGGGGGTTCTAATGAAAAACTGTTTTTT.

This clone was counted between two and nine times. CDR3 nucleotides: TGCAGCGTTGCTAGATCGGGGGAGCAGTTCTTC. It codes for CSVARSGEQFF. The J gene is TRBJ2-1, the V gene TRBV29-1; possibly TRBD2 for D (5 bases). CDR1 SQVTM and CDR2 ANQGSEA come from the germline V gene. The V and J ends lost 4 bases and 10 bases respectively, with 11 bases between them. The CDR3 length is 11 residues.

The chain uses TRBV5-1 and TRBJ2-1; no reliable D call. Trimming took 0 bases from V and 6 from J, leaving 10 bases between them. The V gene's germline CDR1 is SGHRS and CDR2 YFSETQ. This CDR3 has 14 amino acids. The CDR3 nucleotides read TGCGCCAGCAGCTTGGCCGTAACTCCCAATGAGCAGTTCTTC. This translates into CASSLAVTPNEQFF.

This chain uses TRBV11-3 with TRBJ2-1; 8 bases align to TRBD1. The CDR3 spans 15 residues. Germline V gene sequence: CDR1 SGHNT, CDR2 YENEEA. Trimming at V came to 5 bases and at J to 7 bases, leaving 10 bases not matched to a gene. CDR3 nucleotides: TGTGCCAGCAGCCGACAGGGGCAGGGTGGGAATGAGCAGTTCTTC. This codes for CASSRQGQGGNEQFF.

This clone has only one observation. The chain recombines TRBV7-9 with TRBJ1-3; no reliable D call. Germline V gene data show CDR1 as SEHNR and CDR2 as FQNEAQ (reference sequence). The CDR3 extends over 15 amino acids. The V end was cut by 5 bases, the J end by 4 bases, with 15 bases between. The CDR3 DNA follows: TGTGCCAGCAGCCCTTTGGGGATGTCGGGAAACACCATATATTTT. This translates into CASSPLGMSGNTIYF.

V gene TRBV9 combines with J gene TRBJ1-4, with 9 bases lining up with TRBD1. The ends lost 3 bases at V and 7 bases at J; junction bases unmatched: 10. Germline V gene lookup returns CDR1 SGDLS and CDR2 YYNGEE. CDR3 size: 16 residues. CDR3: CASSGSGTGNFEKLFF. In nucleotides, the CDR3 is TGTGCCAGCAGCGGATCCGGGACAGGGAATTTTGAAAAACTGTTTTTT.

The CDR3 DNA reads TGTGCCAGCAGCTCAGGACAGGGTCATGCCGAGCAGTACTTC. Amino acid sequence: CASSSGQGHAEQYF. The chain is built from TRBV7-9 and TRBJ2-7; 8 positions match TRBD1. J lost 6 bases, V lost 4 bases, and 8 bases had no gene match. This CDR3 spans 14 amino acids. Germline V gives CDR1 SEHNR, CDR2 FQNEAQ (reference sequence).

The gene calls are TRBV28 and TRBJ2-7; 8 bases map to TRBD2. The V gene's germline CDR1 is MDHEN and CDR2 SYDVKM. This CDR3 comprises 15 residues. Unmatched junction bases numbered 9, after V lost 1 base and J lost 7 bases. CDR3 DNA sequence: TGTGCCAGCAGTTTATATTCCAGCGGGAGCGGGGAGCAGTACTTC. This codes for CASSLYSSGSGEQYF.

The V and J genes are TRBV4-1 and TRBJ2-7, with 7 positions matching TRBD2. The CDR3 is made up of 14 amino acids. Trimming removed 1 base from V and 3 bases from J; junction bases left unmatched: 3. Germline V gene data show CDR1 as MGHRA and CDR2 as YSYEKL. As DNA, the CDR3 is TGCGCCAGCAGCCAAGCACGCGGGAGCTACGAGCAGTACTTC. The encoded protein is CASSQARGSYEQYF.

In this sample, this clone turned up once. The chain carries TRBV14 and TRBJ2-7; TRBD1 matches 9 bases. Per the germline V gene, CDR1 is SGHDN and CDR2 is FVKESK. V shed 4 bases, J shed 7 bases, and the junction held 11 bases outside the gene matches. CDR3 length equals 15 residues. The CDR3 bases are TGTGCCAGCAGCCGCCACAGGGGGCTCCGGGAAGAGCAGTACTTC. Its protein product is CASSRHRGLREEQYF.

This clone was seen more than once but under ten times. The chain joins TRBV6-6 to TRBJ2-2, with 8 bases matching TRBD2. After removal of 3 bases from V and 6 bases from J, the junction contained 3 bases not matched to a gene. CDR3 length equals 14 residues. Germline V gene sequence: CDR1 MNHNY, CDR2 SVGAGI (reference sequence). CDR3 loop: CASSYAGGSGELFF. In DNA, the CDR3 is TGTGCCAGCAGTTATGCGGGGGGCTCCGGGGAGCTGTTTTTT.

This chain connects TRBV19 to TRBJ1-5; 12 nucleotides match TRBD1. V gave up 8 bases and J gave up 5 bases; unmatched junction bases: 4. The CDR3 contains 14 residues. The germline V gene encodes CDR1 LNHDA and CDR2 SQIVND (reference sequence). The chain's CDR3 is CASSGTGGYQPQHF. The DNA of the CDR3 is TGTGCCAGTTCGGGGACAGGGGGCTATCAGCCCCAGCATTTT.

This clone was counted a few times. The J gene is TRBJ1-1, the V gene TRBV27; D is ambiguous. Germline assignment: CDR1 MNHEY and CDR2 SMNVEV (reference sequence). The CDR3 sequence is 13 residues long. Trimming pared 5 bases from V and 1 base from J, leaving 8 bases between. CDR3 sequence reads: CASSPLWNTEAFF. Written as DNA, the CDR3 is TGTGCCAGCAGTCCGCTGTGGAACACTGAAGCTTTCTTT.

The V gene is TRBV2, the J gene TRBJ1-1, with TRBD1 matching over 8 bases. V lost 3 bases and J lost 6; bases outside the gene matches: 15. CDR3 size: 17 residues. Germline CDR1 is SNHLY and CDR2 is FYNNEI. The CDR3 loop reads CASSDGRGRRAVAEAFF. For the CDR3, the DNA is TGTGCCAGCAGTGACGGCAGGGGGCGACGGGCGGTCGCTGAAGCTTTCTTT. Based on the CDR3 plus reference TRBV2 and TRBJ1-1, the full variable domain is EPEVTQTPSHQVTQMGQEVILRCVPISNHLYFYWYRQILGQKVEFLVSFYNNEISEKSEIFDDQFSVERPDGSNFTLKIRSTKLEDSAMYFCASSDGRGRRAVAEAFFGQGTRLTVV.

V is TRBV7-9 and J is TRBJ1-2; TRBD1 matches 9 bases. Trimming cost V 3 bases and J 5 bases; bases outside gene matches: 4. The CDR3 totals 14 residues. Per the germline V gene, CDR1 is SEHNR and CDR2 is FQNEAQ (reference sequence). Here the CDR3 reads CASSFTGGGYGYTF. The DNA of the CDR3 is TGTGCCAGCAGCTTCACAGGGGGCGGGTATGGCTACACCTTC.

This rearrangement joins TRBV19 to TRBJ2-1; D gene unclear. The CDR3 totals 15 residues. V lost 10 bases, J lost 0 bases, and 16 bases lay in between. In germline, CDR1 is LNHDA, CDR2 SQIVND (reference sequence). The CDR3: CATCRTGSSYNEQFF. The CDR3 bases are TGTGCCACCTGCCGAACGGGTAGCTCCTACAATGAGCAGTTCTTC.

The V and J genes are TRBV5-1 and TRBJ1-3, with 9 bases aligning to TRBD1. The CDR3 length is 16 residues. J gave up 4 bases and V 3 bases, and 8 bases lay outside the gene matches. Germline V gives CDR1 SGHRS, CDR2 YFSETQ. CDR3 nucleotide sequence: TGCGCCAGCAGCTCCACAGGGGGCTCAGAAGGAAACACCATATATTTT. As protein: CASSSTGGSEGNTIYF.

V and J are TRBV4-2 and TRBJ2-3, with 7 bases identical to TRBD2. Germline V gene sequence: CDR1 LGHNA, CDR2 YNFKEQ. V gave up 2 bases and J gave up 1 base; unmatched junction bases: 12. The CDR3 runs to 18 residues. The CDR3 protein is CASSQRLLMAGGTDTQYF. CDR3 in DNA: TGTGCCAGCAGCCAAAGGCTTTTGATGGCGGGGGGCACAGATACGCAGTATTTT.